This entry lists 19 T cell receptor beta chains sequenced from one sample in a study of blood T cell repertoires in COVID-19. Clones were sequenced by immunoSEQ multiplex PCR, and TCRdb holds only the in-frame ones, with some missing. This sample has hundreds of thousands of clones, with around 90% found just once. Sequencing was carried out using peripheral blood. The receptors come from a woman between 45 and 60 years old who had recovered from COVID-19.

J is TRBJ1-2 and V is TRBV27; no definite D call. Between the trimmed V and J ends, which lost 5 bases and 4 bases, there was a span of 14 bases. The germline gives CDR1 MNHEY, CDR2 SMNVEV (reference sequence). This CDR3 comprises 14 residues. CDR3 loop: CASSPRQRLYGYTF. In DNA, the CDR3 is TGTGCCAGCAGTCCCCGCCAGCGGCTCTATGGCTACACCTTC.

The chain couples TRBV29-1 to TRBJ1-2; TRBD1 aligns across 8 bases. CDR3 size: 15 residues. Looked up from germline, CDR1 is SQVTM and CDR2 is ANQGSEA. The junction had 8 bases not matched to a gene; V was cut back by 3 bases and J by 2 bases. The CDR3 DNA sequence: TGCAGCGTTGAGGGTGAACAGGGGGGCAACTATGGCTACACCTTC. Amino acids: CSVEGEQGGNYGYTF.

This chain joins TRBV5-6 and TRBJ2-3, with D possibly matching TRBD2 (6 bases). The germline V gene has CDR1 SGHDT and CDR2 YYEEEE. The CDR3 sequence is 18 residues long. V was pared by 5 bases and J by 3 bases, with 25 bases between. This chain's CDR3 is CASSSLVIREVRTDTQYF. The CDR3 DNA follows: TGTGCCAGCAGTTCCTTGGTTATTAGGGAGGTAAGAACAGATACGCAGTATTTT.

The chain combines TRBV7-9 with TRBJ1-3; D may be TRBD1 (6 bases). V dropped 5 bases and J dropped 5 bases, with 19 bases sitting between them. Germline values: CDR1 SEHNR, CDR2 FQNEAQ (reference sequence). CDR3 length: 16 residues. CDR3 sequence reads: CASSNNRDGRRNTIYF. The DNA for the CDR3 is TGTGCCAGCAGCAATAACAGGGACGGCAGGAGAAACACCATATATTTT.

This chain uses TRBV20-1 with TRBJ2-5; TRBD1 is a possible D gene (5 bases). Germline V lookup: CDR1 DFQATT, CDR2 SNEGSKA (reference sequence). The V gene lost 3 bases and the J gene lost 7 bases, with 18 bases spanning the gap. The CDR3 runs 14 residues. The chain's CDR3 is CSASISGRVRTQYF. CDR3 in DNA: TGCAGTGCTAGTATATCGGGCAGGGTCAGGACCCAGTACTTC.

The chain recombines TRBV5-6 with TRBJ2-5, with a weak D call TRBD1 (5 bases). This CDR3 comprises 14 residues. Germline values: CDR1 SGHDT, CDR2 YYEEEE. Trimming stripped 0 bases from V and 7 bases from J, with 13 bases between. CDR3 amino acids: CASSLGGRAGTQYF. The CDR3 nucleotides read TGTGCCAGCAGCTTGGGGGGCAGGGCTGGGACCCAGTACTTC.

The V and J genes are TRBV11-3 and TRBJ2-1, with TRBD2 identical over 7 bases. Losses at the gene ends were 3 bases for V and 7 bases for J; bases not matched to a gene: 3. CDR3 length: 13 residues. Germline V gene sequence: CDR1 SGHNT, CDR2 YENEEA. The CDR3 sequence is CASSFGGGNEQFF. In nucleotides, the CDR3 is TGTGCCAGCAGCTTTGGCGGGGGAAATGAGCAGTTCTTC. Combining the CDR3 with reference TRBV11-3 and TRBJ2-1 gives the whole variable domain EAGVVQSPRYKIIEKKQPVAFWCNPISGHNTLYWYLQNLGQGPELLIRYENEEAVDDSQLPKDRFSAERLKGVDSTLKIQPAELGDSAVYLCASSFGGGNEQFFGPGTRLTVL.

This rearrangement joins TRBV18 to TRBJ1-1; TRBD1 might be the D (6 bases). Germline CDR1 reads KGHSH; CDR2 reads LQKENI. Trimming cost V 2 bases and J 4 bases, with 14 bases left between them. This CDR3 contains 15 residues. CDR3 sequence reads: CASSPTRGGGTEAFF. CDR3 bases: TGTGCCAGCTCACCAACCAGGGGAGGGGGCACTGAAGCTTTCTTT. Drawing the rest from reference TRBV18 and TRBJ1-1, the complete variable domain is NAGVMQNPRHLVRRRGQEARLRCSPMKGHSHVYWYRQLPEEGLKFMVYLQKENIIDESGMPKERFSAEFPKEGPSILRIQQVVRGDSAAYFCASSPTRGGGTEAFFGQGTRLTVV.

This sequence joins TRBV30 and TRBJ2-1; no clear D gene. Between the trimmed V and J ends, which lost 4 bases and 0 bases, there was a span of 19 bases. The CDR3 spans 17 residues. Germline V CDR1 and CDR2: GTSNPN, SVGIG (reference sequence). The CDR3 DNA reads TGTGCCTGGAACAGTAGGCCCCCCGATAGCTCCTACAATGAGCAGTTCTTC. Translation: CAWNSRPPDSSYNEQFF.

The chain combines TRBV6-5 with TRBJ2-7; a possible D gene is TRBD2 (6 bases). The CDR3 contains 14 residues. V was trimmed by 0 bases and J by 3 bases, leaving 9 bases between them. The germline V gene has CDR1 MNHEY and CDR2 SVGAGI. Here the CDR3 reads CASSYSIGSYEQYF. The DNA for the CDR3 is TGTGCCAGCAGTTACTCGATCGGGAGCTACGAGCAGTACTTC.

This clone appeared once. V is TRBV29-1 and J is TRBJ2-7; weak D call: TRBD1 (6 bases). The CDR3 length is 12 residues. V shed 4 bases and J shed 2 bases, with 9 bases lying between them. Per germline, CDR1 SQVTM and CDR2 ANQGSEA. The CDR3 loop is CSVVGQPYEQYF. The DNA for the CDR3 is TGCAGCGTTGTTGGACAGCCCTACGAGCAGTACTTC.

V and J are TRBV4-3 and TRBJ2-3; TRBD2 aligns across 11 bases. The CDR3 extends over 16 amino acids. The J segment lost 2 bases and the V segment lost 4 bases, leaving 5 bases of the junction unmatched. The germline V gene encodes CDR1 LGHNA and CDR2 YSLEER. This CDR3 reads CASSRLLAGATDTQYF. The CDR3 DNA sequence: TGCGCCAGCAGCCGACTACTAGCGGGGGCCACAGATACGCAGTATTTT.

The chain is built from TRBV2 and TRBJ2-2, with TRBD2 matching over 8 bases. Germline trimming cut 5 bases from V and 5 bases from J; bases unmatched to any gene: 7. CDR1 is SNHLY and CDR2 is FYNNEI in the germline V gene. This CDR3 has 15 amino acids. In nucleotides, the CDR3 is TGTGCCAGCAGTTACGGGGGGGTCAAGACCGGGGAGCTGTTTTTT. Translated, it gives CASSYGGVKTGELFF.

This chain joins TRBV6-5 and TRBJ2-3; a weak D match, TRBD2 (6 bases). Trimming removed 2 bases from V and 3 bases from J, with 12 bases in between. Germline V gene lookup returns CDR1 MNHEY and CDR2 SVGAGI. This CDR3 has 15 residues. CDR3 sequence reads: CASSYLGGETDTQYF. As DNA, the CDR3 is TGTGCCAGCAGTTACCTAGGAGGGGAAACAGATACGCAGTATTTT.

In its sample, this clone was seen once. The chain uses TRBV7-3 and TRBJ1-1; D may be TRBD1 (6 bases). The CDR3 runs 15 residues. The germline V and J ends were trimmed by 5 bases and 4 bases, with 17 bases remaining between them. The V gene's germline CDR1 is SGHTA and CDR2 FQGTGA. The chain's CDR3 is CASSQSGGRGTEAFF. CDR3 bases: TGTGCCAGCAGCCAAAGCGGGGGCCGGGGCACTGAAGCTTTCTTT.

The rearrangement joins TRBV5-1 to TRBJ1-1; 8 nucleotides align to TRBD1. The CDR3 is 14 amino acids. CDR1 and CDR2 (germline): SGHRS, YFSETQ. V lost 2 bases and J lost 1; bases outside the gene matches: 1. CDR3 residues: CASSFQGANTEAFF. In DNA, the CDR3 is TGCGCCAGCAGCTTTCAGGGGGCGAACACTGAAGCTTTCTTT.

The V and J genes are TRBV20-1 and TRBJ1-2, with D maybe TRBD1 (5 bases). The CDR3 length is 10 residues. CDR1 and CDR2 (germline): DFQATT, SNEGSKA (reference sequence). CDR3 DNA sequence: TGCATACCAGGGTATGGTGGCTACACCTTC. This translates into CIPGYGGYTF.

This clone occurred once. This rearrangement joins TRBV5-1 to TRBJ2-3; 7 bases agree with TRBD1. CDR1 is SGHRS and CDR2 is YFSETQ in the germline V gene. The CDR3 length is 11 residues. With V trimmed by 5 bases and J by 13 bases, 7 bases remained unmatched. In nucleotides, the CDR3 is TGCGCCAGCAGTCAGCAGGGGGAGAAGTATTTT. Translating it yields CASSQQGEKYF. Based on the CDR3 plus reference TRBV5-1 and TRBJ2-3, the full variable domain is KAGVTQTPRYLIKTRGQQVTLSCSPISGHRSVSWYQQTPGQGLQFLFEYFSETQRNKGNFPGRFSGRQFSNSRSEMNVSTLELGDSALYLCASSQQGEKYFGPGTRLTVL.

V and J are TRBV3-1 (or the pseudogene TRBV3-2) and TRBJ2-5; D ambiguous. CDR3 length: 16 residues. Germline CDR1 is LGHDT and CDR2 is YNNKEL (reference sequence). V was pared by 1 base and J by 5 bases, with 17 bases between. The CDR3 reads CASSQGLRRRLETQYF. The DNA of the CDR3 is TGTGCCAGCAGCCAAGGGCTCAGAAGGAGACTCGAGACCCAGTACTTC.